The TCR beta chain under discussion was sequenced for a study of blood T cells in healthy people across ages. Alongside a J-beta primer mix, a sample-barcoded 5' primer served in a second PCR lasting about 7 to 12 cycles. A single record per CDR3 protein comes from TCRdb applying MiXCR to the 5' RACE reads. The sample carries approximately 1.5 million distinct CDR3 sequences, around 40% recorded once. This clonotype came up a few times. The CDR3 spans 13 residues. Germline V gene data show CDR1 as MNHEY and CDR2 as SVGAGI. Trimming removed 4 bases at V and 4 bases at J, with 8 bases between. Specimen: blood. The chain carries TRBV6-5 and TRBJ2-1, with D perhaps matching TRBD1 (5 bases). This clonotype was sampled from a woman aged 18-29 years in good health. The CDR3 here is CASSSQVYNEQFF. In DNA form, the CDR3 reads TGTGCCAGCAGTTCACAGGTGTACAATGAGCAGTTCTTC.